The 10 T cell receptor beta chains below all came from one sample that was sequenced in a study of regulatory T cells in long-lasting Graves disease listed by TCRdb under 2021. The sample's time point, from its label and the paper: newly diagnosed GD, antithyroid drugs for less than 3 months. For both TCR sequencing and RNA sequencing, RNA was extracted from PBMCs in TRIzol. Library generation was performed with multiplex PCR. Reads for this sample came from an Illumina HiSeq 4000. CDR3 regions were amplified by Arm-PCR with iRepertoire HTBI primers to construct TCR beta libraries. TCRdb reprocessing: public reads trimmed at Q25 with fastp, clones called with MiXCR, in-frame beta chains kept. Identical CDR3 protein sequences are pooled into one entry, listed with their most common genes and DNA. This sample holds fewer than 500,000 distinct CDR3 sequences; roughly 15% were observed only once. The top ten clones comprise 12% of the sample.

This same sample was also part of a study on T cells in Graves' hyperthyroidism and ophthalmopathy.

Material: peripheral blood mononuclear cells (PBMCs), obtained at new diagnosis, from a patient treated with antithyroid drugs. All receptors come from a man aged 35-49 years with Graves disease. Donor details come from another sample of the same person, matched by shared clones.

This clonotype was observed many times. The V gene is TRBV12-5, the J gene TRBJ2-7, with 7 bases identical to TRBD1. The germline gives CDR1 LGHNT, CDR2 FRNRAP. The CDR3 is 17 amino acids. V was clipped by 2 bases and J by 2 bases; unmatched bases: 12. The CDR3 coding sequence is TGTGCTAGTGGTTTGCCGAAACCGGGACAGTTAACCTACGAGCAGTACTTC. Its translation: CASGLPKPGQLTYEQYF.

The sample holds many counts of this clonotype. This chain joins TRBV2 and TRBJ2-7; perhaps TRBD2 as D (5 bases). The CDR3 is made up of 12 amino acids. The germline gives CDR1 SNHLY, CDR2 FYNNEI. V was shortened by 2 bases and J by 7 bases, with 9 bases between the two germline ends. In DNA form, the CDR3 reads TGTGCCAGCAGTGAATTCCCGGGGGAGCAGTACTTC. It is translated as CASSEFPGEQYF.

V and J are TRBV29-1 and TRBJ2-1, with D unresolved. This CDR3 region has 11 residues. The V end was cut by 2 bases, the J end by 7 bases, with 6 bases between. CDR1 SQVTM and CDR2 ANQGSEA come from the germline V gene. CDR3 sequence: CSVETVNEQFF. The CDR3 DNA reads TGCAGCGTTGAAACGGTTAATGAGCAGTTCTTC.

V is TRBV5-1 and J is TRBJ2-7; D is perhaps TRBD2 (6 bases). Trimming cost V 4 bases and J 4 bases, with 15 bases left between them. CDR3 size: 14 residues. Looked up from germline, CDR1 is SGHRS and CDR2 is YFSETQ. CDR3 sequence: CASSRQGTFYEQYF. Written as DNA, the CDR3 is TGCGCCAGCAGCCGCCAAGGGACTTTTTACGAGCAGTACTTC.

This clonotype turned up a few times. V usage is TRBV6-1 and J usage is TRBJ2-5; TRBD2 is a possible D gene (6 bases). The germline V and J ends were trimmed by 3 bases and 5 bases, with 7 bases remaining between them. The CDR3 length is 12 residues. Germline values: CDR1 MNHNS, CDR2 SASEGT. The CDR3 region has the DNA TGTGCCAGCAGTGATGGGAGGGAGACCCAGTACTTC. The encoded protein is CASSDGRETQYF.

This clonotype was seen a handful of times. The chain is built from TRBV15 and TRBJ2-5, with D tentatively TRBD1 (5 bases). The CDR3 is made up of 15 amino acids. Germline CDR1 and CDR2: LNHNV and YYDKDF (reference sequence). The ends were cut back, 1 base at V and 2 bases at J, with 11 bases in the middle. The CDR3, as DNA: TGTGCCACCAGCAGAGCCACAGGATTACAAGAGACCCAGTACTTC. Translating it yields CATSRATGLQETQYF.

This clonotype was detected many times. The chain links TRBV2 to TRBJ1-6; weak D call: TRBD1 (6 bases). The CDR3 has 14 amino acids. Germline V gene lookup returns CDR1 SNHLY and CDR2 FYNNEI. Between the trimmed V and J ends, which lost 4 bases and 4 bases, there was a span of 8 bases. The CDR3 DNA sequence: TGTGCCAGCAGTGGGACAGCTTATAATTCACCCCTCCACTTT. Encoded protein: CASSGTAYNSPLHF.

V is TRBV25-1 and J is TRBJ2-1; D may match TRBD1 or TRBD2 (5 bases each). The CDR3 is made up of 13 amino acids. Per germline, CDR1 MGHDK and CDR2 SYGVNS. V was cut by 6 bases and J by 9 bases, with 15 bases left in between. The chain's CDR3 is CASRDPWGCEQFF. CDR3 nucleotide sequence: TGTGCCAGCAGGGACCCTTGGGGGTGTGAGCAGTTCTTC.

This clonotype was detected many times. V and J are TRBV27 and TRBJ2-3, with a weak D call TRBD1 (6 bases). Trimming cost V 2 bases and J 7 bases, with 10 bases left between them. CDR3 size: 13 residues. Germline CDR1 MNHEY, CDR2 SMNVEV (reference sequence). The CDR3 DNA follows: TGTGCCAGCAGTTTAGCAGGGGTCAATACGCAGTATTTT. Amino acid sequence: CASSLAGVNTQYF.

The genes are TRBV27 and TRBJ2-1; the match to TRBD2 covers 16 bases. The V gene end was trimmed by 5 bases and the J gene end by 13 bases; junction bases not matched to a gene: 8. CDR3 size: 15 residues. Germline CDR1 is MNHEY and CDR2 is SMNVEV (reference sequence). The CDR3 DNA reads TGTGCCAGCAGTCCAGGGACTAGCGGGAGGGCCACTCAGTTCTTC. It encodes CASSPGTSGRATQFF.